The following is a T cell receptor beta chain sequence with its context. Its cognate antigen is unknown. The sample originates from a study of cytomegalovirus exposure and HLA in healthy donors. The PCR used 60 Vbeta and 13 Jbeta primers. Only in-frame clones appear in the TCRdb table, and some are missing; sequencing was by immunoSEQ multiplex PCR. The sample comprises 100,000 to 150,000 clones, about 9.1% of which are singletons, and roughly 6.4% rests with the top ten. Study-level findings and limits: Some highly shared sequence variants likely arose as a pipeline artifact.

The CDR3 has 14 amino acids. Germline lookup yields CDR1 SGDLS and CDR2 YYNGEE. The V gene lost 2 bases and the J gene lost 0 bases, with 8 bases spanning the gap. Sample: PBMCs. The chain has TRBV9 and TRBJ2-5; perhaps TRBD2 as D (5 bases). This clonotype originated in a woman aged 40 to 49 in good health and CMV-seropositive. CDR3 nucleotides: TGTGCCAGCAGCGTGTACGGGGACCAAGAGACCCAGTACTTC. It yields the protein CASSVYGDQETQYF.